This T cell receptor (beta chain) was sequenced for a study of shared clonotypes between healthy human individuals. V shed 0 bases, J shed 3 bases, and the junction held 9 bases outside the gene matches. The CDR3 runs to 18 residues. Germline lookup yields CDR1 MGHRA and CDR2 YSYEKL. The repertoire was sequenced with immunoSEQ multiplex PCR; TCRdb's copy has only in-frame clones and lacks some. The sample includes under 1,100,000 clones, roughly 80% of them seen just once. The chain is built from TRBV4-1 and TRBJ2-5; TRBD2 aligns across 11 bases. Sequencing used memory CD4+ T cells sorted from blood. Described subset: CD45RA-negative fraction. The clonotype originates from a man aged 18 to 29 in good health. The CDR3 coding sequence is TGCGCCAGCAGCCAAGACTGGCCCCAACTAGCGGGAGAAGAGACCCAGTACTTC. This gives the protein CASSQDWPQLAGEETQYF.